One and the same sample provided the 4 T cell receptor beta chains below, sequenced in a study of tumor and adjacent non-tumor tissue in lung cancer. RNA was extracted from bulk tissue without any cell sorting. Three rounds of nested PCR, following a modified ARM-PCR protocol, produced the TCRbeta library. Using its own MiXCR run on the multiplex PCR reads, TCRdb lists one record per CDR3 protein. Among fewer than 85,000 distinct CDR3 sequences listed, 73% were seen once. Sequenced input: lung tumor tissue. These receptors originate from a man in his fifties or sixties with non-small cell lung cancer.

Points on this clonotype: One end of the junction does not line up with germline, which may come from a read error. The genes are TRBV6-5 and TRBJ2-7, with TRBD1 matching 7 bases. The CDR3 has 15 residues. From germline, CDR1 is MNHEY and CDR2 SVGAGI. The CDR3 reads CASSYRAGQVYGQYF. The CDR3 bases are TGTGCCAGCAGTTACCGGGCTGGACAGGTTTACGGGCAGTACTTT.

The rearrangement joins TRBV29-1 to TRBJ2-1; perhaps TRBD2 as D (6 bases). The CDR3 has 14 residues. Germline-derived CDR1 and CDR2 are SQVTM and ANQGSEA. V lost 4 bases and J 5 bases, leaving 15 bases between the germline ends. In nucleotides, the CDR3 is TGCAGCGTTGTTTTAGTGGGACTTCACAATGAGCAGTTCTTC. Amino acids: CSVVLVGLHNEQFF.

Regarding this clonotype: Germline is not matched at one junction end, which may reflect a read error. V and J are TRBV5-4 and TRBJ1-1; 7 nucleotides align to TRBD1. Germline assignment: CDR1 SGHNT and CDR2 YYREEE (reference sequence). This CDR3 is 13 amino acids long. CDR3 amino acids: CTSGGQRNTEAFF. CDR3 sequence (DNA): TGTACCAGTGGGGGACAGAGGAACACTGAAGCTTTCTTT.

A note on this clonotype: The junction and the germline gene differ at one end; a read error may be behind it. CDR3 coding DNA: TGTGTCAGCTGCAGGCGGAGGAACACTGAAGCTTTCTTT. Translated: CVSCRRRNTEAFF. V is TRBV28 and J is TRBJ1-1, with D uncertain. Germline V gene lookup returns CDR1 MDHEN and CDR2 SYDVKM. This CDR3 is built from 13 residues.